This entry lists 4 T cell receptor beta chains sequenced from one sample in a study of cytomegalovirus exposure and HLA in healthy donors. PCR amplification relied on 60 Vbeta primers (plus 13 Jbeta primers). The data were produced by immunoSEQ multiplex PCR, yet TCRdb's version contains in-frame clones alone and is incomplete. The profile shows under 200,000 clones, around 82% of them singletons. The specimen sequenced was PBMCs. The receptors stem from a man in his fifties or sixties in good health and CMV-seronegative.

This chain joins TRBV6-8 and TRBJ2-2, with 7 bases aligning to TRBD2. Germline V CDR1 and CDR2: MNHGY, SAAAGT. The V gene end was trimmed by 4 bases and the J gene end by 6 bases; junction bases not matched to a gene: 26. The CDR3 loop spans 21 amino acids. For the CDR3, the DNA is TGTGCCAGCAGTTCCCCGGCTTGTTTAGCTAGCGGCTACTTGCGGGCCGGGGAGCTGTTTTTT. Protein sequence: CASSSPACLASGYLRAGELFF.

This clone was seen a single time. The rearrangement links TRBV14 to TRBJ2-7; D is unclear. CDR3 length: 13 residues. Per the germline V gene, CDR1 is SGHDN and CDR2 is FVKESK. V lost 4 bases and J lost 3, with 10 bases in between. CDR3 loop: CASSRNKNYEQYF. CDR3 coding DNA: TGTGCCAGCAGCCGTAACAAAAACTACGAGCAGTACTTC.

V and J are TRBV5-1 and TRBJ1-3; no firm D call. The CDR3 covers 15 residues. Trimming stripped 2 bases from V and 4 bases from J, with 13 bases between. The germline gives CDR1 SGHRS, CDR2 YFSETQ. The CDR3 loop is CASSLESNPGNTIYF. The CDR3, as DNA: TGCGCCAGCAGCTTAGAAAGCAACCCGGGAAACACCATATATTTT.

This clone was counted a single time. The chain combines TRBV4-2 with TRBJ2-7; D is perhaps TRBD2 (5 bases). The CDR3 is 15 amino acids. V was cut by 0 bases and J by 4 bases, with 13 bases left in between. Germline loops: CDR1 LGHNA, CDR2 YNFKEQ. This CDR3 is CASSQDWELGYEQYF. The CDR3 bases are TGTGCCAGCAGCCAAGATTGGGAGCTTGGGTACGAGCAGTACTTC.